Each of the 25 T cell receptor beta chains below was sequenced from the same sample in a study of yellow fever vaccine responses in identical twins. TCRdb analysed the RT-PCR reads with MiXCR anew, one entry per CDR3 protein. The data show about 390 distinct CDR3 sequences, about 85% seen once. The source was T cells from blood (PBMCs), unsorted or a sorted subset (not recorded which), collected before or after yellow fever vaccination (not recorded which). The receptors derive from a woman aged 18-29 years who received the yellow fever vaccine.

This clonotype has more than one count but fewer than ten. This rearrangement joins TRBV12-3 or TRBV12-4 to TRBJ1-1; weak D call: TRBD1 (5 bases). Between the trimmed V and J ends, which lost 7 bases and 0 bases, there was a span of 21 bases. This CDR3 has 17 residues. DNA of the CDR3: TGTGCCAGCACCCAATACGACACGTTAGGGGTGAACACTGAAGCTTTCTTT. Its protein product is CASTQYDTLGVNTEAFF.

The CDR3 here is CASSQWSDTYEQYF. CDR3 bases: TGTGCCAGCAGCCAATGGTCTGACACCTACGAGCAGTACTTC. The chain couples TRBV3-1 to TRBJ2-7; D remains unclear. V was trimmed by 2 bases and J by 2 bases, leaving 10 bases between them. The V gene's germline CDR1 is LGHDT and CDR2 YNNKEL (reference sequence). This CDR3 has 14 residues.

The CDR3 protein is CASSLPVGTERGEQYF. The CDR3 bases are TGTGCCAGCAGCTTACCGGTGGGGACTGAGAGGGGCGAGCAGTACTTC. The rearrangement uses TRBV11-1 and TRBJ2-7; D is perhaps TRBD2 (6 bases). The CDR3 length is 16 residues. The germline gives CDR1 SGHAT, CDR2 FQDESV (reference sequence). With 2 bases removed from V and 6 bases from J, the gap between germline ends came to 20 bases.

The V gene is TRBV15, the J gene TRBJ2-2, with a possible D match to TRBD1 (5 bases). The CDR3 extends over 13 amino acids. Germline V CDR1 and CDR2: LNHNV, YYDKDF (reference sequence). The V end lost 5 bases, the J end lost 6 bases, and 10 bases lay between the germline ends. The CDR3 here is CATSSRGAGELFF. The CDR3 coding sequence is TGTGCCACCAGCTCAAGGGGCGCCGGGGAGCTGTTTTTT. The variable domain in full, completed from reference TRBV15 and TRBJ2-2, reads DAMVIQNPRYQVTQFGKPVTLSCSQTLNHNVMYWYQQKSSQAPKLLFHYYDKDFNNEADTPDNFQSRRPNTSFCFLDIRSPGLGDTAMYLCATSSRGAGELFFGEGSRLTVL.

J is TRBJ2-3 and V is TRBV6-5; 8 nucleotides line up with TRBD2. The V and J ends lost 2 bases and 5 bases, in that order; junction bases with no gene match: 6. Germline CDR1 reads MNHEY; CDR2 reads SVGAGI. The CDR3 is 15 amino acids. The CDR3 loop is CASSYSGRQLDTQYF. CDR3 in DNA: TGTGCCAGCAGTTACAGCGGGAGACAGTTAGATACGCAGTATTTT.

The genes are TRBV15 and TRBJ1-1, with D unclear. V was pared by 0 bases and J by 2 bases, with 10 bases between. Per germline, CDR1 LNHNV and CDR2 YYDKDF (reference sequence). The CDR3 runs 15 residues. The CDR3 DNA reads as TGTGCCACCAGCAGAGATCGGGCAGGCAACACTGAAGCTTTCTTT. Translation: CATSRDRAGNTEAFF.

This sequence joins TRBV4-2 and TRBJ2-7; D ambiguous. The V gene's germline CDR1 is LGHNA and CDR2 YNFKEQ. The CDR3 covers 11 residues. The ends were cut back, 4 bases at V and 4 bases at J, with 5 bases in the middle. CDR3 residues: CASSPRYEQYF. Written as DNA, the CDR3 is TGTGCCAGCAGCCCGAGGTACGAGCAGTACTTC.

The V gene is TRBV19, the J gene TRBJ1-2; maybe TRBD1 (6 bases). CDR3 length: 10 amino acids. The germline V gene encodes CDR1 LNHDA and CDR2 SQIVND (reference sequence). Written as DNA, the CDR3 is TGTGCGACAGGTGGTTATGGCTACACCTTC. It codes for CATGGYGYTF.

This chain joins TRBV7-2 and TRBJ2-1; 13 positions agree with TRBD2. The CDR3 is 15 amino acids. The V gene's germline CDR1 is SGHTA and CDR2 FQGNSA. Trimming took 4 bases from V and 6 from J; bases not matched to a gene: 3. The DNA of the CDR3 is TGTGCCAGCAGCTCGGGACTAGCGGGGCTCAATGAGCAGTTCTTC. Protein product: CASSSGLAGLNEQFF.

The rearrangement uses TRBV11-2 and TRBJ2-7; tentative D call: TRBD1 (5 bases). The CDR3 has 13 amino acids. Germline V gene lookup returns CDR1 SGHAT and CDR2 FQNNGV. V lost 0 bases to trimming and J lost 4 bases, with 7 bases between them. CDR3 residues: CASSLDRVYEQYF. The CDR3, as DNA: TGTGCCAGCAGCTTAGACAGGGTATACGAGCAGTACTTC.

The gene calls are TRBV10-3 and TRBJ2-7, with 7 bases lining up with TRBD1. The germline gives CDR1 ENHRY, CDR2 SYGVKD. V lost 6 bases to trimming and J lost 0 bases; unmatched junction nucleotides: 17. The CDR3 runs 18 residues. The CDR3 here is CAISSFVQGLPSSYEQYF. The CDR3 DNA sequence: TGTGCCATCAGCTCCTTTGTACAGGGGCTCCCCAGCTCCTACGAGCAGTACTTC.

For the CDR3, the DNA is TGTGCCACCAGCAGAGATCGGGTGGCGGATAGCACAGATACGCAGTATTTT. This sequence encodes CATSRDRVADSTDTQYF. The chain is built from TRBV15 and TRBJ2-3; no definite D call. Germline V gene data show CDR1 as LNHNV and CDR2 as YYDKDF (reference sequence). There are 17 residues in the CDR3. The V end was cut by 0 bases, the J end by 0 bases, with 13 bases between.

J is TRBJ2-7 and V is TRBV5-5; D not resolved. CDR1 is SGHKS and CDR2 is YYEKEE in the germline V gene (reference sequence). V lost 0 bases, J lost 6 bases, and 7 bases lay in between. This CDR3 has 12 residues. The CDR3 reads CASSLGAREQYF. As DNA, the CDR3 is TGTGCCAGCAGCTTGGGGGCTCGCGAGCAGTACTTC.

The chain carries TRBV15 and TRBJ1-1; TRBD1 aligns across 7 bases. J gave up 3 bases and V 2 bases, and 3 bases lay outside the gene matches. This CDR3 region has 14 residues. Germline V gives CDR1 LNHNV, CDR2 YYDKDF (reference sequence). The CDR3 DNA reads as TGTGCCACCAGCAGACACAGGGGCTACACTGAAGCTTTCTTT. This codes for CATSRHRGYTEAFF.

This clonotype is a singleton in its sample. The chain uses TRBV4-2 and TRBJ2-7, with no clear D. The CDR3 covers 11 residues. Deletions cut 0 bases from V and 6 bases from J, with 3 bases between. Germline CDR1 reads LGHNA; CDR2 reads YNFKEQ. CDR3 residues: CASSQESEQYF. CDR3 DNA: TGTGCCAGCAGCCAAGAGAGCGAGCAGTACTTC.

The J gene is TRBJ2-3, the V gene TRBV11-2; 11 bases fit TRBD2. Germline-derived CDR1 and CDR2 are SGHAT and FQNNGV. V dropped 0 bases and J dropped 1; count of bases not matched to a gene: 3. The CDR3 covers 17 residues. CDR3 coding DNA: TGTGCCAGCAGCTTAGAACTAGCGGGAGTCGGCACAGATACGCAGTATTTT. This encodes CASSLELAGVGTDTQYF.

The V call is TRBV4-1, the J call TRBJ1-1; TRBD1 agrees at 8 bases. Germline V gene sequence: CDR1 MGHRA, CDR2 YSYEKL. This CDR3 contains 15 residues. V dropped 4 bases and J dropped 0; count of bases not matched to a gene: 4. CDR3 region: CASSREQGVNTEAFF. CDR3 coding DNA: TGCGCCAGCAGCCGAGAACAGGGGGTGAACACTGAAGCTTTCTTT.

This clonotype was detected only a few times. The V and J genes are TRBV4-1 and TRBJ1-1; the D is unclear. Germline CDR1 is MGHRA and CDR2 is YSYEKL. This CDR3 region has 15 residues. V lost 1 base and J 1 base, leaving 10 bases between the germline ends. The CDR3 DNA reads as TGCGCCAGCAGCCAAGCTATTGACGGGAACACTGAAGCTTTCTTT. Protein product: CASSQAIDGNTEAFF.

The J gene is TRBJ1-6, the V gene TRBV10-3; D is unclear. CDR3 length equals 15 residues. The germline V gene has CDR1 ENHRY and CDR2 SYGVKD. Trimming shortened V by 0 bases and J by 7 bases, and 10 bases separated the two germline ends. In DNA, the CDR3 is TGTGCCATCAGTGAGTCGAGGGAGGTAAATTCACCCCTCCACTTT. Protein: CAISESREVNSPLHF.

V gene TRBV11-1 combines with J gene TRBJ2-7; 8 bases line up with TRBD1. V gave up 4 bases and J gave up 3 bases; unmatched junction bases: 8. The germline V gene has CDR1 SGHAT and CDR2 FQDESV (reference sequence). The CDR3 has 15 amino acids. CDR3 DNA sequence: TGTGCCAGCAGCTCGACACAGGGGGTTTTCTACGAGCAGTACTTC. Translation gives CASSSTQGVFYEQYF.

The chain carries TRBV11-3 and TRBJ2-7; 9 bases agree with TRBD2. Unmatched junction bases numbered 10, after V lost 1 base and J lost 6 bases. Germline V lookup: CDR1 SGHNT, CDR2 YENEEA. The CDR3 is made up of 16 amino acids. CDR3: CASSLGGGLAGSEQYF. As DNA, the CDR3 is TGTGCCAGCAGCTTAGGGGGTGGGCTAGCGGGGAGCGAGCAGTACTTC.

The V call is TRBV15, the J call TRBJ2-1, with TRBD2 identical over 7 bases. V lost 1 base and J lost 2; bases outside the gene matches: 2. Germline V gene data show CDR1 as LNHNV and CDR2 as YYDKDF (reference sequence). The CDR3 consists of 15 residues. The CDR3 sequence: CATSRVAGAYNEQFF. The CDR3, as DNA: TGTGCCACCAGCAGAGTAGCGGGTGCCTACAATGAGCAGTTCTTC.

The chain employs TRBV11-1 and TRBJ2-5; D remains ambiguous. This CDR3 has 12 residues. The germline V gene encodes CDR1 SGHAT and CDR2 FQDESV (reference sequence). V shed 2 bases and J shed 0 bases, with 1 base lying between them. The CDR3 sequence is CASSLYQETQYF. The CDR3 coding sequence is TGTGCCAGCAGCTTATACCAAGAGACCCAGTACTTC.

The V call is TRBV2, the J call TRBJ2-2; a possible D gene is TRBD1 (6 bases). Germline values: CDR1 SNHLY, CDR2 FYNNEI. The CDR3 runs to 15 residues. Trimming took off 3 bases at V and 2 bases at J, with 10 bases between the two ends. In DNA form, the CDR3 reads TGTGCCAGCAGTGATTGGACAGCAAACACCGGGGAGCTGTTTTTT. Translation gives CASSDWTANTGELFF.

V usage is TRBV12-3 or TRBV12-4 and J usage is TRBJ1-2; no clear D. V lost 7 bases, J lost 1 base, and 13 bases lay in between. CDR3 length: 14 amino acids. The CDR3 loop is CASTLGSLNYGYTF. The CDR3 nucleotides are TGTGCCAGCACCCTGGGGTCGCTTAACTATGGCTACACCTTC.